What follows is one TCR beta chain and its context. Its antigen is still unknown. This sample was taken from a study of cytomegalovirus exposure and HLA in healthy donors. Study background: About 180 million T cells yielded some 100 million unique TCR beta sequences, as an earlier analysis found. Early on, a data release was issued that held 65 million to 100 million unique TCRs from HLA-typed donors.

The CDR3 is made up of 16 amino acids. Germline CDR1 SGHTA, CDR2 FQGNSA. PCR involved 60 Vbeta and 13 Jbeta primers. Sequencing used immunoSEQ multiplex PCR; TCRdb keeps in-frame clones, though not all of them. The sample contains roughly 100,000 clones, 76% of which appear only once. Overall study findings and caveats: Later work showed greater clonal expansion in HLA-associated TCR beta chains than in equally common others. Evidence from a later analysis indicated that most CMV-associated TCR beta chains looked HLA-restricted.

Sequences were obtained from PBMCs. This chain joins TRBV7-2 and TRBJ2-5; the match to TRBD2 covers 13 bases. The J call may be mistaken, given a closer DNA end match to TRBJ2-7. The clonotype was recovered from a woman in her late teens or twenties in good health and CMV-seropositive. The CDR3 nucleotides read TGTGCCAGCAGCACTCGGACTAGCGGGGGTCGCTACGAGCAGTACTTC. Encoded protein: CASSTRTSGGRYEQYF.